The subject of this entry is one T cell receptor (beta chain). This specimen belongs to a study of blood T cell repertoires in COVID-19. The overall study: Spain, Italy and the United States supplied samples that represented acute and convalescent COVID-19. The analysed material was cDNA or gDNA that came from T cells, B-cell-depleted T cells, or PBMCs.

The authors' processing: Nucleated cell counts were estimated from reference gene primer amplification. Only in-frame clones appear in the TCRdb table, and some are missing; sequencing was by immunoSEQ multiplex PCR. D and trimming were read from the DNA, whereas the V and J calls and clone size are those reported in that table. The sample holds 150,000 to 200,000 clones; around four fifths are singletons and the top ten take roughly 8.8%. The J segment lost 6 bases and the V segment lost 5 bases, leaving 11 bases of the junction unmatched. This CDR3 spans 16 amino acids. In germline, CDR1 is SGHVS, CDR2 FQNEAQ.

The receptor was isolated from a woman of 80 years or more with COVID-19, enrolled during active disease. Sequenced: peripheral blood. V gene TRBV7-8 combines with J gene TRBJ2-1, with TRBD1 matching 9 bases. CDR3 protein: CASSLPRDRVFNEQFF. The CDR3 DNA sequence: TGTGCCAGCAGCCTCCCCCGGGACAGGGTATTCAATGAGCAGTTCTTC.